The TCR beta chain under discussion was sequenced for a study of T cell responses to AZD1222 COVID-19 vaccine. The study's findings and limits: Variant regions that are unmutated are reportedly the target of nearly half of spike-specific TCRs. The donor group comprised mostly white British people and more females; the analysis possibly underestimated clonal diversity. At study baseline, merely about 6 AZD1222 recipients were seropositive.

This clone was counted between two and nine times. The antigen remains undetermined. Using immunoSEQ multiplex PCR, the repertoire was profiled, and TCRdb retains in-frame clones only, with some absent. The data contain roughly 160,000 clones, approximately 92% of them singletons. CDR1 is MNHEY, CDR2 SMNVEV, per germline (reference sequence). Trimming cost V 5 bases and J 5 bases, with 15 bases left between them. This CDR3 has 14 residues. The rearrangement links TRBV27 to TRBJ1-2, with D unresolved. The receptor was derived from an adult in good health. The source was peripheral blood, collected on day 0 of AZD1222 vaccination. In nucleotides, the CDR3 is TGTGCCAGCAGTCCCATAGACGGAGCGTATGGCTACACCTTC. It translates to CASSPIDGAYGYTF.